The TCR beta chain under discussion was sequenced for a study of T-cell reconstitution after alpha-beta-depleted transplantation in children. The CDR3 runs to 15 residues. The V end was cut by 7 bases, the J end by 0 bases, with 13 bases between. Preparation of the TCRbeta library involved a method that used unique molecular identifiers. TCRdb itself ran the PCR reads through MiXCR, one entry per CDR3 protein. This sample has about 8,700 distinct CDR3 sequences; roughly 13% occur once, and the top ten carry 50% to 60%. This clonotype was recorded many times. Its antigen is still unknown. Whole-study findings and limits: Where alpha-beta T cells came from about two months after transplant was reportedly several hundred expanded graft clones. After one year, T-cell counts and TCRbeta diversity mostly came from new T cells.

The sequence was collected from a male patient aged 10 to 17 who had a stem cell transplant for acute lymphoblastic leukemia, so the T cells may come from the graft donor. The sample was PBMCs, mostly from graft donor cells, taken 60 days after TCRalphabeta/CD19-depleted stem cell transplant. V and J are TRBV12-3 or TRBV12-4 and TRBJ1-3; possibly TRBD1 for D (5 bases). This chain's CDR3 is CASTRDSFSGNTIYF. In DNA, the CDR3 is TGTGCCAGCACCCGAGACAGCTTCTCTGGAAACACCATATATTTT.